This T cell receptor beta chain was sequenced in a study of Ad26.COV2.S vaccination and SARS-CoV-2 variants. Germline CDR1 MNHEY, CDR2 SMNVEV (reference sequence). The CDR3 sequence is 15 residues long. J was trimmed by 1 base and V by 6 bases; bases with no gene match: 9. Clones were read by immunoSEQ multiplex PCR, and TCRdb kept only the in-frame ones, dropping some. The data show about 420,000 clones, with approximately 88% seen just once and roughly 4% held by the top ten. The treatment denotes: 15 to 20 received Ad26.COV2.S at low or high dose, single or two shots; 5 received placebo; per-sample allocation not given. The samples were gathered on day 63 after the first injection of vaccine or placebo. The donor's status was that of an adult aged 18-55 years in Boston.

The starting material was peripheral blood, obtained in a trial of Ad26.COV2.S vaccine versus placebo. The rearrangement links TRBV27 to TRBJ2-7; 7 nucleotides agree with TRBD1. The sequence came from a person between 18 and 60 years old who received the Ad26.COV2.S COVID-19 vaccine or a placebo. CDR3 bases: TGTGCCAGCAGACTAACCGGGACAGATTCCTACGAGCAGTACTTC. Encoded protein: CASRLTGTDSYEQYF.